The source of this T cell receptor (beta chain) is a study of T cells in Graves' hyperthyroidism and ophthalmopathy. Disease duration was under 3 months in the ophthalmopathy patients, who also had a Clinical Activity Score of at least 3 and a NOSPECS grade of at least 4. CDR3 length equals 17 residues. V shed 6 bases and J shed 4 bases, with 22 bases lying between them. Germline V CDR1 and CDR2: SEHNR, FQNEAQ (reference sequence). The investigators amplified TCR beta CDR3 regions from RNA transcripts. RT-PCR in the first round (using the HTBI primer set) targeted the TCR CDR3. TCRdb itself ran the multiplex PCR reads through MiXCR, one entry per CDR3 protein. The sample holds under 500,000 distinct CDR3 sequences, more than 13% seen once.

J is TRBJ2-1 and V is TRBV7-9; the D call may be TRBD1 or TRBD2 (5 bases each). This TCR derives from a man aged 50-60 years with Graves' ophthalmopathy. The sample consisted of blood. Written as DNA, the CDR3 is TGTGCCAGCAGTACTCGGCCCATAGGGGAGAGGTACAATGAGCAGTTCTTC. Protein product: CASSTRPIGERYNEQFF.